The clone carrying this T cell receptor beta chain has ten or more counts. Its antigen is unidentified. Via MiXCR, TCRdb re-called the reads, giving one row per CDR3 protein. The sample has roughly 500,000 distinct CDR3 sequences; roughly 46% are singletons. These data are taken from a study of T cell repertoires in cytomegalovirus infection. Study overall: Both recently identified HLA-C-restricted and well-studied HLA-B-restricted CMV epitopes were used in the study.

Whole-study results and caveats: Pooled public TCR beta family frequency picked out CMV carriers with the relevant HLA.

Germline V gives CDR1 SGHTA, CDR2 FQGNSA. V gave up 1 base and J gave up 3 bases, with 7 bases separating them. The CDR3 is 14 amino acids. The receptor was isolated from a human donor in good health (CMV status not recorded). Some clones in this sample may be carry-over from other donors' samples. This specimen was cultured PBMCs, taken from culture after CMV antigen stimulation. V is TRBV7-2 and J is TRBJ2-1; weak D call: TRBD2 (5 bases). CDR3 region: CASSLGTVYNEQFF. The CDR3 DNA reads as TGTGCCAGCAGCTTAGGGACTGTCTACAATGAGCAGTTCTTC.